Listed below are T cell receptor beta chains from one sample, sequenced in a study of a mutant IDH1 vaccine in newly diagnosed glioma. No antigens are known for them. The method was immunoSEQ multiplex PCR; TCRdb's version includes in-frame clones alone and lacks a portion of them. This table has 60,000 or so clones, about 88% appearing once. This sample comprised PBMCs, obtained from a glioma patient whose treatment included an IDH1 peptide vaccine. The receptors originated from a man aged 30 to 39 with glioma. Both conserved end residues are part of each CDR3. The order of the fields is clone size, J gene, V gene, D gene, CDR3 DNA, CDR3 protein. D genes are given only for firm matches. The size field is filled for only some rows; it gives once, few, many or a size class.

- | TRBJ1-6 | TRBV6-5 | TRBD1 | TGTGCCAGCAGTTCCGTGGGACAGTCTAATTCACCCCTCCACTTT | CASSSVGQSNSPLHF
- | TRBJ2-5 | TRBV5-1 | TRBD2 | TGCGCCAGCACCAACCGGGGGGAGAGGGAGACCCAGTACTTC | CASTNRGERETQYF
- | TRBJ2-7 | TRBV29-1 | TRBD1 | TGCAGCGCGTCAGGGACAGGGAACGAGCAGTACTTC | CSASGTGNEQYF
- | TRBJ1-1 | TRBV27 | - | TGTGCCAGCAGTTTAAGCCCGGGAGGGCCCACTGAAGCTTTCTTT | CASSLSPGGPTEAFF
- | TRBJ2-5 | TRBV11-2 | TRBD1 | TGTGCCAGCAGCTTAGGGGGGACAGGGTTGGAGACCCAGTACTTC | CASSLGGTGLETQYF
once | TRBJ1-5 | TRBV30 | - | TGTGCCTGGGCAGTTGGTTCCAATCAGCCCCAGCATTTT | CAWAVGSNQPQHF
- | TRBJ1-1 | TRBV19 | - | TGTGCCAGTAGTATTAGAGACAGGAGGGGAACTGAAGCTTTCTTT | CASSIRDRRGTEAFF
- | TRBJ2-7 | TRBV27 | TRBD2 | TGTGCCAGCAGTAGACGGGGGGCCTACGAGCAGTACTTC | CASSRRGAYEQYF
- | TRBJ2-7 | TRBV21-1 | - | TGTGCCAGCAGCTGCTACCGGGACAGATCCTACGAGCAGTACTTC | CASSCYRDRSYEQYF
- | TRBJ1-2 | TRBV2 | - | TGTGCCAGCAGATCTGATAGCTATGGCTACACCTTC | CASRSDSYGYTF
medium-sized | TRBJ2-3 | TRBV6-4 | TRBD2 | TGTGCCAGCAGTGCGGCGGGAGACACAGATACGCAGTATTTT | CASSAAGDTDTQYF
- | TRBJ2-7 | TRBV14 | - | TGTGCCAGCAGCCTTGGGGCTAGCGTTCGGTACGAGCAGTACTTC | CASSLGASVRYEQYF
- | TRBJ1-2 | TRBV27 | - | TGTGCCAGCAGCCGGACAGCGATAGCTAACTATGGCTACACCTTC | CASSRTAIANYGYTF
- | TRBJ1-1 | TRBV7-9 | TRBD1 | TGTGCCAGCAGCCGAAACGTAGGGGGCGAGACTGAAGCTTTCTTT | CASSRNVGGETEAFF
- | TRBJ2-3 | TRBV4-2 | - | TGTGCCAGCAGCCAAGATCAAATCGGCTCAGATACGCAGTATTTT | CASSQDQIGSDTQYF
- | TRBJ2-1 | TRBV7-9 | - | TGTGCCAGCAGCCCCCCCTCGAGCGATGAGCAGTTCTTC | CASSPPSSDEQFF
- | TRBJ1-3 | TRBV9 | - | TGTGCCAGCAGCGCGGAGAGCTCTGGAAACACCATATATTTT | CASSAESSGNTIYF
- | TRBJ1-4 | TRBV2 | TRBD1 | TGTGCCAGCAGGGAGTGGGGGACAGACCGCGAAAAACTGTTTTTT | CASREWGTDREKLFF
- | TRBJ2-3 | TRBV20-1 | - | TGCAGTGCTAGTATCAGTGGTACGCAGTATTTT | CSASISGTQYF
- | TRBJ2-7 | TRBV5-1 | TRBD1 | TGCGCCAGCAGCTTTGAACAGGGGTACGAGCAGTACTTC | CASSFEQGYEQYF
- | TRBJ2-7 | TRBV4-1 | - | TGCGCCAGCAGCCAGTTGACGGGGTTGTACGAGCAGTACTTC | CASSQLTGLYEQYF
- | TRBJ2-1 | TRBV7-7 | TRBD2 | TGTGCCAGCAGCTTAGAACTAGCGGCCTACAATGAGCAGTTCTTC | CASSLELAAYNEQFF
once | TRBJ2-7 | TRBV6-5 | - | TGTGCCAGCAGCCAGGCCTCTAGCCCCCGCGGCGAGCAGTACTTC | CASSQASSPRGEQYF
- | TRBJ1-1 | TRBV25-1 | - | TGTGCCAGCAGTTCAGCCTTGAACACTGAAGCTTTCTTT | CASSSALNTEAFF
- | TRBJ2-4 | TRBV5-6 | - | TGTGCCAGCAGCTTGCGTGCGGCGAAAAACATTCAGTACTTC | CASSLRAAKNIQYF
- | TRBJ2-1 | TRBV6-1 | - | TGTGCCAGCATGCGGCAGGAGGGCTCCTACAATGAGCAGTTCTTC | CASMRQEGSYNEQFF
once | TRBJ2-1 | TRBV30 | TRBD2 | TGTGCCTGGAGGGGGGGACTAGCGGGTCACAATGAGCAGTTCTTC | CAWRGGLAGHNEQFF
few | TRBJ1-4 | TRBV19 | - | TGTGCCAGTAGTTCTCGGAGGACTAATGAAAAACTGTTTTTT | CASSSRRTNEKLFF
few | TRBJ1-5 | TRBV6-6 | - | TGTGCCAGCAGTTTTCCGGGATATAGCAATCAGCCCCAGCATTTT | CASSFPGYSNQPQHF